A single sample gave rise to the 13 T cell receptor beta chains below, sequenced in a study of tissue T cells after allogeneic stem cell transplantation. As for time point: mouse harvest day 14 after allogeneic transplant. The graft held 10^6 splenic CD5+ T cells and 10^7 T-cell-depleted bone marrow cells. Profiling relied on immunoSEQ multiplex PCR, and the TCRdb table lists in-frame clones only, not all of them. The table lists 3,500 to 4,500 clones, approximately 45% of them singletons. Sample: lymph node tissue. Every receptor here comes from a female BALB/c mouse given C57BL/6 T cells with graft-versus-host disease after an allogeneic hematopoietic cell transplant.

Notes on this clone: The junction does not match germline at one end; this may be a read error. The gene names here belong to mouse. Sequencing ends 1 residue short of the CDR3 end; the germline J gene provides the rest. The genes are TRBV13-1 and TRBJ2-5; 8 bases line up with TRBD2. CDR1 and CDR2 from the germline V gene are NSHNY and SYGAGN. The CDR3 extends over 14 amino acids. The sequenced CDR3 bases are TGTGCCAGCAGTGATCCGGGGGGGCCAGACATCCAGTAC. This gives the protein CASSDPGGPDIQY. The complete CDR3 reads CASSDPGGPDIQYF.

With regard to this clone: All gene names here are mouse names. The sequence runs out 1 residue before the end of the CDR3; the remainder is reconstructed from the germline J gene. V usage is TRBV26 and J usage is TRBJ1-3; no definite D call. V lost 2 bases and J 0 bases, leaving 8 bases between the germline ends. Looked up from germline, CDR1 is KGHPV and CDR2 is FQNQEV (reference sequence). The CDR3 is made up of 15 amino acids. The CDR3 bases that were read are TGTGCCAGCAGTCTGGACAAATTTTCTGGAAATACGCTCTAT. Translated: CASSLDKFSGNTLY. In full, the CDR3 is CASSLDKFSGNTLYF.

Details on this clone: Gene and germline names: mouse. The CDR3 end lies 1 residue beyond the end of the read and is filled in from the germline J gene. The chain links TRBV5 to TRBJ2-2, with D maybe TRBD2 (7 bases). The V and J ends lost 1 base and 4 bases respectively, with 13 bases between them. Germline V gives CDR1 LGHNA, CDR2 YNLKQL (reference sequence). The CDR3 has 16 amino acids. Partial CDR3 DNA: TGTGCCAGCAGCCAAGCGGGGGGCGCGAGCACCGGGCAGCTCTAC. Encoded protein: CASSQAGGASTGQLY. The entire CDR3 reads CASSQAGGASTGQLYF.

This clone was picked up a small number of times. Germline and genes: mouse. The read halts 1 residue ahead of the CDR3 end, with the missing end drawn from the germline J gene. The rearrangement links TRBV26 to TRBJ2-7, with D tentatively TRBD1 (5 bases). This CDR3 region has 11 residues. CDR1 and CDR2 (germline): KGHPV, FQNQEV (reference sequence). Trimming removed 4 bases at V and 4 bases at J, with 5 bases between. Incomplete CDR3 DNA: TGTGCCAGCAGTCGACAGTATGAACAGTAC. It codes for CASSRQYEQY. The whole CDR3 sequence reads CASSRQYEQYF.

This clone was counted a few times. Mouse gene names and germline throughout. The CDR3 is cut off 1 residue early in the read; its end comes from the germline J gene. The chain uses TRBV3 and TRBJ2-7; 9 bases are a match to TRBD2. The trim removed 4 bases at V and 1 base at J, leaving 2 bases unmatched. The CDR3 contains 14 residues. In germline, CDR1 is SNHLY, CDR2 FYNGKV (reference sequence). CDR3 protein: CASSSDWGSYEQYF. The part of the CDR3 DNA that was read is TGTGCCAGCAGCTCAGACTGGGGGTCCTATGAACAGTAC.

About this clone: Gene names are mouse gene names. The read terminates 1 residue ahead of where the CDR3 ends, so the germline J gene completes it. The V gene is TRBV3, the J gene TRBJ2-1, with TRBD2 matching 7 bases. The CDR3 is 15 residues long. V was clipped by 5 bases and J by 2 bases; unmatched bases: 6. Per the germline V gene, CDR1 is SNHLY and CDR2 is FYNGKV (reference sequence). The CDR3 here is CASSPDGGDYAEQFF. The sequenced CDR3 bases are TGTGCCAGCAGCCCCGACGGGGGGGACTATGCTGAGCAGTTC.

This clone was found once. Mouse gene names apply. The read terminates 1 residue before the CDR3 end, so the remaining end is supplied by the germline J gene. The chain carries TRBV24 and TRBJ2-7; 11 bases map to TRBD2. Germline V gene lookup returns CDR1 KGHTA and CDR2 FRNEEI. This CDR3 is built from 14 residues. The junction had 5 bases not matched to a gene; V was cut back by 4 bases and J by 6 bases. The CDR3 loop reads CASSPTGGAGEQYF. The covered CDR3 bases are TGTGCCAGCAGTCCCACTGGGGGGGCAGGTGAACAGTAC.

This clone was seen only a few times. Gene labels here are mouse ones. The read comes to an end 1 residue before the CDR3 does, leaving the germline J gene to fill in the end. The rearrangement joins TRBV26 to TRBJ2-5; D unresolved. Germline V gene lookup returns CDR1 KGHPV and CDR2 FQNQEV (reference sequence). With 2 bases removed from V and 2 bases from J, the gap between germline ends came to 5 bases. This CDR3 is 13 amino acids long. The CDR3 loop reads CASSLGSQDTQYF. Partial CDR3 DNA: TGTGCCAGCAGTCTGGGCAGCCAAGACACCCAGTAC.

To note about this clone: Gene names follow the mouse nomenclature. The CDR3 extends 1 residue past the end of the read, so its final part is completed from the germline J gene. The genes are TRBV26 and TRBJ1-1, with no clear D. CDR1 and CDR2 (germline): KGHPV, FQNQEV (reference sequence). V lost 2 bases, J lost 1 base, and 8 bases lay in between. This CDR3 spans 14 amino acids. The CDR3 loop is CASSLNSLNTEVFF. The CDR3 bases that were read are TGTGCCAGCAGTCTGAACAGCTTAAACACAGAAGTCTTC. The whole variable domain, filled in from reference TRBV26 and TRBJ1-1, reads NSKVIQTPRYLVKGQGQKAKMRCIPEKGHPVVFWYQQNKNNEFKFLINFQNQEVLQQIDMTEKRFSAECPSNSPCSLEIQSSEAGDSALYLCASSLNSLNTEVFFGKGTRLTVV.

In regard to this clone: Gene names follow the mouse nomenclature. The read finishes 1 residue shy of the CDR3 end, and the germline J gene is used to complete it. V usage is TRBV1 and J usage is TRBJ1-1; 8 bases are shared with TRBD1. The junction had 6 bases not matched to a gene; V was cut back by 3 bases and J by 0 bases. This CDR3 spans 16 amino acids. Germline V gene lookup returns CDR1 NSQYPW and CDR2 LRSPGD (reference sequence). Incomplete CDR3 DNA: TGCACCTGCAGTGCTAGAGACAGGGGTGCAAACACAGAAGTCTTC. It is translated as CTCSARDRGANTEVF. The whole CDR3 protein reads CTCSARDRGANTEVFF.

Worth noting for this clone: Gene labels here are mouse ones. From the germline J gene comes the end of the CDR3, since the read stops 1 residue before it. V and J are TRBV3 and TRBJ2-4; D is ambiguous. Between the trimmed V and J ends, which lost 4 bases and 0 bases, there was a span of 2 bases. CDR3 length equals 12 residues. Germline values: CDR1 SNHLY, CDR2 FYNGKV (reference sequence). Incomplete CDR3 DNA: TGTGCCAGCAGCTCTAGTCAAAACACCTTGTAC. It translates to CASSSSQNTLY. From start to end, the CDR3 is CASSSSQNTLYF.

This clone has only one observation. The germline and genes are mouse ones. The read finishes 1 residue shy of the CDR3 end, and the germline J gene is used to complete it. The chain joins TRBV5 to TRBJ2-5; TRBD1 agrees at 9 bases. Germline values: CDR1 LGHNA, CDR2 YNLKQL (reference sequence). This CDR3 comprises 15 residues. The CDR3 DNA, read in part, is TGTGCAGCAGCCAAGACAGGGGGGAACCAAGACACCCAGTAC. It is translated as CAAAKTGGNQDTQY. The complete CDR3 protein is CAAAKTGGNQDTQYF.

This clone is classed as large. Mouse germline and gene names are used. With the read ending 1 residue before the CDR3 end, the germline J gene is used to fill in that end. The chain couples TRBV26 to TRBJ2-7; D is possibly TRBD1 (5 bases). This CDR3 is 13 amino acids long. V lost 3 bases to trimming and J lost 5 bases, with 11 bases between them. CDR1 and CDR2 (germline): KGHPV, FQNQEV (reference sequence). CDR3 residues: CASSLPGRDEQYF. The sequenced CDR3 bases are TGTGCCAGCAGTCTCCCAGGGCGAGATGAACAGTAC.